The 18 T cell receptor beta chains listed next were all sequenced from one sample in a study of cytomegalovirus exposure and HLA in healthy donors. 60 Vbeta and 13 Jbeta primers were used in PCR. Clones were sequenced by immunoSEQ multiplex PCR, and TCRdb holds only the in-frame ones, with some missing. This table has more than 90,000 clones, around 69% appearing once. The specimen sequenced was PBMCs. These receptors were taken from a man aged 50-59 years in good health and CMV-seropositive.

The chain employs TRBV11-3 and TRBJ2-5; the D is unclear. The CDR3 totals 12 residues. Germline assignment: CDR1 SGHNT and CDR2 YENEEA. Trimming took 4 bases from V and 1 from J, leaving 4 bases between them. The CDR3 loop is CASSWLQETQYF. Written as DNA, the CDR3 is TGTGCCAGCAGCTGGCTCCAAGAGACCCAGTACTTC. The entire variable domain, with the rest obtained from reference TRBV11-3 and TRBJ2-5, is as follows: EAGVVQSPRYKIIEKKQPVAFWCNPISGHNTLYWYLQNLGQGPELLIRYENEEAVDDSQLPKDRFSAERLKGVDSTLKIQPAELGDSAVYLCASSWLQETQYFGPGTRLLVL.

This clone has only a few counts. The V call is TRBV12-5, the J call TRBJ2-1; TRBD1 aligns across 7 bases. V gave up 1 base and J gave up 5 bases; unmatched junction bases: 2. The CDR3 contains 14 residues. Germline V CDR1 and CDR2: LGHNT, FRNRAP. The CDR3 reads CASGLDGTDNEQFF. In DNA, the CDR3 is TGTGCTAGTGGTTTGGACGGGACAGACAATGAGCAGTTCTTC.

A few counts support this clone. The gene calls are TRBV28 and TRBJ2-7; a possible D gene is TRBD1 (6 bases). The CDR3 spans 12 residues. V was cut by 7 bases and J by 2 bases, with 9 bases left in between. Germline CDR1 MDHEN, CDR2 SYDVKM. The CDR3 region has the DNA TGTGCCAGCAAGAAGGGGGCCTACGAGCAGTACTTC. Its protein product is CASKKGAYEQYF.

The genes are TRBV28 and TRBJ1-2, with D possibly TRBD1 on 5 matching bases. The germline gives CDR1 MDHEN, CDR2 SYDVKM. V lost 5 bases, J lost 5 bases, and 21 bases lay in between. CDR3 size: 16 residues. The CDR3 here is CASSPRQAGLTYGYTF. In nucleotides, the CDR3 is TGTGCCAGCAGTCCTCGGCAGGCAGGGCTAACATATGGCTACACCTTC.

The chain combines TRBV5-1 with TRBJ2-3; TRBD1 matches at 12 bases. The CDR3 runs 16 residues. The V and J ends lost 3 bases and 4 bases, in that order; junction bases with no gene match: 6. Germline lookup yields CDR1 SGHRS and CDR2 YFSETQ. The CDR3 DNA sequence: TGCGCCAGCAGCTGGATGGGACAGGGGGCTTCAGATACGCAGTATTTT. The encoded protein is CASSWMGQGASDTQYF. The variable domain in full, completed from reference TRBV5-1 and TRBJ2-3, reads KAGVTQTPRYLIKTRGQQVTLSCSPISGHRSVSWYQQTPGQGLQFLFEYFSETQRNKGNFPGRFSGRQFSNSRSEMNVSTLELGDSALYLCASSWMGQGASDTQYFGPGTRLTVL.

The chain joins TRBV10-3 to TRBJ2-7, with TRBD1 matching over 10 bases. This CDR3 comprises 17 residues. From germline, CDR1 is ENHRY and CDR2 SYGVKD. The junction had 6 bases not matched to a gene; V was cut back by 0 bases and J by 1 base. CDR3 region: CAISESRQGAISYEQYF. The CDR3 DNA follows: TGTGCCATCAGTGAGTCGAGACAGGGGGCCATTTCCTACGAGCAGTACTTC.

The chain has TRBV11-2 and TRBJ2-1; TRBD1 matches 7 bases. The CDR3 has 15 residues. The V gene end was trimmed by 5 bases and the J gene end by 3 bases; junction bases not matched to a gene: 7. Germline CDR1 and CDR2: SGHAT and FQNNGV. CDR3 sequence reads: CASSTRWDSYNEQFF. The CDR3 nucleotides are TGTGCCAGCAGCACTCGCTGGGACAGCTACAATGAGCAGTTCTTC.

This clone was detected only once. The chain links TRBV2 to TRBJ2-7, with TRBD1 matching over 7 bases. The V segment lost 9 bases and the J segment 6 bases; nucleotides outside the gene matches: 5. Germline CDR1 is SNHLY and CDR2 is FYNNEI. The CDR3 loop spans 11 amino acids. The CDR3 DNA follows: TGTGCCAGAATAGCAGGGGGCGAGCAGTACTTC. It codes for CARIAGGEQYF.

V gene TRBV11-2 combines with J gene TRBJ1-1; 8 bases line up with TRBD1. CDR1 is SGHAT, CDR2 FQNNGV, per germline. J was trimmed by 7 bases and V by 10 bases; bases with no gene match: 20. The CDR3 totals 16 residues. CDR3 DNA sequence: TGTGCCACCAAACTACAGGGGGACCTACGAGCCCTTGAAGCTTTCTTT. This gives the protein CATKLQGDLRALEAFF.

This clone was recorded a few times. The chain is built from TRBV28 and TRBJ2-7; 7 bases agree with TRBD2. The germline V gene encodes CDR1 MDHEN and CDR2 SYDVKM. J was trimmed by 2 bases and V by 2 bases; bases with no gene match: 9. This CDR3 is built from 16 residues. The DNA of the CDR3 is TGTGCCAGCAGTTTACAAGGACTAGTTCCAACCTACGAGCAGTACTTC. Amino acid sequence: CASSLQGLVPTYEQYF. Full variable domain (missing parts from reference TRBV28 and TRBJ2-7): DVKVTQSSRYLVKRTGEKVFLECVQDMDHENMFWYRQDPGLGLRLIYFSYDVKMKEKGDIPEGYSVSREKKERFSLILESASTNQTSMYLCASSLQGLVPTYEQYFGPGTRLTVT.

This clone came up once. The chain combines TRBV4-1 with TRBJ2-1; weak D call: TRBD2 (6 bases). V lost 2 bases and J 2 bases, leaving 16 bases between the germline ends. Germline V gives CDR1 MGHRA, CDR2 YSYEKL. There are 17 residues in the CDR3. CDR3 residues: CASSQRTGGVTYNEQFF. For the CDR3, the DNA is TGCGCCAGCAGCCAACGGACGGGCGGGGTGACCTACAATGAGCAGTTCTTC.

The rearrangement joins TRBV27 to TRBJ2-4, with 11 bases aligning to TRBD1. The CDR3 has 17 amino acids. Unmatched junction bases numbered 9, after V lost 5 bases and J lost 3 bases. Germline lookup yields CDR1 MNHEY and CDR2 SMNVEV (reference sequence). The CDR3 loop reads CASSPQDRGPHKNIQYF. The CDR3 DNA sequence: TGTGCCAGCAGTCCCCAGGACAGGGGGCCCCACAAAAACATTCAGTACTTC.

Only one count was recorded for this clone. V gene TRBV20-1 combines with J gene TRBJ1-1, with a weak D call TRBD1 (6 bases). Germline V lookup: CDR1 DFQATT, CDR2 SNEGSKA (reference sequence). This CDR3 has 11 residues. The V gene lost 3 bases and the J gene lost 5 bases, with 7 bases spanning the gap. CDR3: CSASQGTEAFF. CDR3 DNA: TGCAGTGCTAGTCAGGGGACTGAAGCTTTCTTT.

The DNA of the CDR3 is TGTGCCAGCCGGGACAGGGACTCTGGGGCCAACGTCCTGACTTTC. This gives the protein CASRDRDSGANVLTF. The chain recombines TRBV2 with TRBJ2-6, with 9 nucleotides matching TRBD1. The germline gives CDR1 SNHLY, CDR2 FYNNEI. CDR3 size: 15 residues. The ends lost 8 bases at V and 0 bases at J; junction bases unmatched: 2.

J is TRBJ2-7 and V is TRBV7-9, with TRBD2 matching 9 bases. The CDR3 is 13 residues long. Germline CDR1 is SEHNR and CDR2 is FQNEAQ (reference sequence). The trim removed 5 bases at V and 4 bases at J, leaving 3 bases unmatched. The CDR3 is CASSAGGRYEQYF. In nucleotides, the CDR3 is TGTGCCAGCAGCGCGGGAGGGAGATACGAGCAGTACTTC. The full variable domain, rest sourced from reference TRBV7-9 and TRBJ2-7, is DTGVSQNPRHKITKRGQNVTFRCDPISEHNRLYWYRQTLGQGPEFLTYFQNEAQLEKSRLLSDRFSAERPKGSFSTLEIQRTEQGDSAMYLCASSAGGRYEQYFGPGTRLTVT.

The rearrangement uses TRBV6-1 and TRBJ1-1; a possible D gene is TRBD1 (6 bases). The germline V gene has CDR1 MNHNS and CDR2 SASEGT. V lost 3 bases and J 2 bases, leaving 16 bases between the germline ends. The CDR3 runs to 16 residues. The CDR3 spells CASSEVYWGTNTEAFF. DNA of the CDR3: TGTGCCAGCAGTGAGGTTTATTGGGGGACAAACACTGAAGCTTTCTTT.

This sequence joins TRBV11-2 and TRBJ2-3; D gene ambiguous. Germline V gives CDR1 SGHAT, CDR2 FQNNGV. CDR3 length: 15 residues. The V end was cut by 1 base, the J end by 3 bases, with 11 bases between. The CDR3 spells CASSLGGTPTDTQYF. DNA for the CDR3: TGTGCCAGCAGCTTAGGTGGCACGCCGACAGATACGCAGTATTTT. Full variable domain (outside the CDR3, taken from reference TRBV11-2 and TRBJ2-3): EAGVAQSPRYKIIEKRQSVAFWCNPISGHATLYWYQQILGQGPKLLIQFQNNGVVDDSQLPKDRFSAERLKGVDSTLKIQPAKLEDSAVYLCASSLGGTPTDTQYFGPGTRLTVL.

The rearrangement joins TRBV6-4 to TRBJ2-1; TRBD1 aligns across 12 bases. The CDR3 is 15 residues long. The germline CDR1 and CDR2 sequences are MRHNA and SNTAGT. The V and J ends lost 1 base and 9 bases, in that order; junction bases with no gene match: 4. The CDR3 loop is CASSDWGQGASEQFF. CDR3 bases: TGTGCCAGCAGTGACTGGGGACAGGGGGCTAGTGAGCAGTTCTTC.